This paragraph reports one T cell receptor beta chain. Its antigen is currently unknown. The sample originates from a study of cytomegalovirus exposure and HLA in healthy donors. The PCR employed 60 Vbeta primers together with 13 Jbeta primers. The table came from immunoSEQ multiplex PCR; TCRdb's copy has only in-frame clones and leaves some out. The sample shows around 200,000 clones, roughly three quarters of them seen only once. Study-level results: Later examination showed HLA-associated TCR beta chains had greater clonal expansion than equally common others.

Germline V gives CDR1 LNHDA, CDR2 SQIVND (reference sequence). The germline V and J ends were trimmed by 4 bases and 1 base, with 14 bases remaining between them. This CDR3 has 16 amino acids. V and J are TRBV19 and TRBJ2-4; a possible D gene is TRBD2 (5 bases). The clonotype was recovered from a woman under 30 in good health and CMV-seronegative. The sequenced sample was PBMCs. In DNA, the CDR3 is TGTGCCAGTAGTACTGTCGGGAAGGACGCCAAAAACATTCAGTACTTC. It codes for CASSTVGKDAKNIQYF.